A selection of T cell receptor beta chains follows, all from one sample in a study of blood T cell repertoires in COVID-19. The repertoire was sequenced with immunoSEQ multiplex PCR; TCRdb's copy has only in-frame clones and lacks some. This table has a few hundred thousand clones, roughly nine tenths appearing once. The source material was PBMCs or T cells enriched from blood (not recorded which). Receptors were obtained from a man between 18 and 29 years old who had recovered from COVID-19. CDR3s include the opening cysteine and the closing phenylalanine or tryptophan. D genes are given only for firm matches. Not every row has a clone size; where given, it reads once, few, many or a size class.

>TRBJ1-1|NA|TRBV10-3|NA
CAIIRDKMNTEAFF
TGTGCCATCATCAGAGACAAAATGAACACTGAAGCTTTCTTT
>TRBJ2-1|NA|TRBV14|TRBD1
CASSHFPGGRNEQFF
TGTGCCAGCAGCCATTTCCCAGGGGGTCGAAATGAGCAGTTCTTC
>TRBJ2-1|NA|TRBV18|NA
CASSPEDRLNEQFF
TGTGCCAGCTCACCAGAAGACAGGCTTAATGAGCAGTTCTTC
>TRBJ2-7|NA|TRBV2|NA
CASSPSGTYEQYF
TGTGCCAGCAGCCCGAGCGGTACCTACGAGCAGTACTTC
>TRBJ2-3|NA|TRBV29-1|TRBD1
CSVTGGTDTQYF
TGCAGCGTTACAGGGGGCACAGATACGCAGTATTTT
>TRBJ1-6|NA|TRBV18|NA
CASSLEGRADSPLHF
TGTGCCAGCTCACTTGAGGGGAGGGCCGATTCACCCCTCCACTTT
>TRBJ2-5|NA|TRBV3-1/TRBV3-2|TRBD2
CASSPGLAGWETQYF
TGTGCCAGCAGCCCAGGACTAGCAGGGTGGGAGACCCAGTACTTC
>TRBJ1-3|few|TRBV15|NA
CATSRDSGIGNTIYF
TGTGCCACCAGCAGAGATTCAGGGATCGGAAACACCATATATTTT
>TRBJ2-7|NA|TRBV28|TRBD2
CASSGSGRAHEQYF
TGTGCCAGCAGTGGAAGCGGGAGGGCCCACGAGCAGTACTTC
>TRBJ2-2|few|TRBV4-2|TRBD2
CASRPAGENTGELFF
TGTGCCAGCAGGCCCGCGGGGGAGAACACCGGGGAGCTGTTTTTT
>TRBJ2-1|NA|TRBV5-5|NA
CASSPWLTGGDNEQFF
TGTGCCAGCAGCCCTTGGCTCACCGGCGGGGACAATGAGCAGTTCTTC
>TRBJ2-1|few|TRBV6-1|TRBD1
CASSEGQTYNEQFF
TGTGCCAGCAGTGAGGGACAGACCTACAATGAGCAGTTCTTC
>TRBJ2-7|NA|TRBV5-4|NA
CASSSWGPGEQYF
TGTGCCAGCAGCTCCTGGGGCCCCGGGGAGCAGTACTTC
>TRBJ1-1|NA|TRBV2|NA
CASSDGQIEAFF
TGTGCCAGCAGTGACGGACAAATTGAAGCTTTCTTT
>TRBJ1-6|NA|TRBV19|NA
CASSIAGVNGNSPLHF
TGTGCCAGTAGTATAGCAGGGGTTAACGGGAATTCACCCCTCCACTTT
>TRBJ2-1|NA|TRBV3-1/TRBV3-2|TRBD2
CASTHSSGGYNEQFF
TGTGCCAGCACCCATTCGAGCGGGGGGTACAATGAGCAGTTCTTC
>TRBJ1-5|NA|TRBV30|TRBD1
CAWSAGQDQPQHF
TGTGCCTGGAGTGCCGGACAGGATCAGCCCCAGCATTTT
>TRBJ2-5|NA|TRBV6-5|TRBD1
CASRLLGTGQETQYF
TGTGCCAGCAGATTACTAGGGACAGGACAAGAGACCCAGTACTTC
>TRBJ1-1|few|TRBV28|NA
CASSPGHLNTEAFF
TGTGCCAGCAGTCCGGGACACCTTAACACTGAAGCTTTCTTT
>TRBJ2-7|NA|TRBV4-1|NA
CASSQGEDGYF
TGCGCCAGCAGCCAGGGGGAGGATGGGTACTTC
>TRBJ2-6|NA|TRBV11-2|TRBD1
CASSSRTGGLSGANVLTF
TGTGCCAGCAGCTCCAGGACAGGGGGTCTCTCTGGGGCCAACGTCCTGACTTTC
>TRBJ1-5|NA|TRBV2|TRBD1
CASSHRDRGHSGNQPQHF
TGTGCCAGCAGTCACAGGGACAGGGGACATAGTGGCAATCAGCCCCAGCATTTT
>TRBJ2-7|once|TRBV9|NA
CASSLDSASYEQYF
TGTGCCAGCAGCCTCGACAGCGCAAGCTACGAGCAGTACTTC
>TRBJ1-1|NA|TRBV28|TRBD1
CASSFPGGKAFF
TGTGCCAGCAGTTTCCCAGGGGGTAAAGCTTTCTTT
>TRBJ2-1|NA|TRBV7-2|NA
CASSLVSAGGEQFF
TGTGCCAGCAGCTTAGTGTCGGCGGGCGGTGAGCAGTTCTTC
>TRBJ1-2|NA|TRBV29-1|NA
CSVEDHQVDGYTF
TGCAGCGTTGAAGATCATCAGGTGGATGGCTACACCTTC
>TRBJ1-2|NA|TRBV28|NA
CASIGSLYGYTF
TGTGCCAGCATCGGGTCCCTCTATGGCTACACCTTC
>TRBJ1-4|once|TRBV5-1|NA
CASSLWGSSNEKLFF
TGCGCCAGCAGCTTGTGGGGCAGCTCGAATGAAAAACTGTTTTTT
>TRBJ1-5|NA|TRBV6-2/TRBV6-3|NA
CASSLQGSQPQHF
TGTGCCAGCAGTTTACAGGGTAGTCAGCCCCAGCATTTT
>TRBJ1-1|NA|TRBV7-9|NA
CASSGSANTEAFF
TGTGCCAGCTCAGGTTCAGCGAACACTGAAGCTTTCTTT
>TRBJ1-4|NA|TRBV2|TRBD1
CASSTPPDRGSTNEKLFF
TGTGCCAGCAGTACACCACCTGACAGGGGATCAACTAATGAAAAACTGTTTTTT
>TRBJ1-1|NA|TRBV5-1|NA
CASSLSGIREAFF
TGCGCCAGCAGCTTATCAGGAATTCGTGAAGCTTTCTTT
>TRBJ2-1|NA|TRBV27|TRBD2
CASRLHAGTSGDNEQFF
TGTGCCAGCAGGCTACATGCCGGGACTAGCGGGGACAATGAGCAGTTCTTC
>TRBJ2-5|NA|TRBV7-3|NA
CASSQRGGGAGETQYF
TGTGCCAGCAGTCAACGCGGCGGCGGGGCAGGAGAGACCCAGTACTTC
>TRBJ2-5|NA|TRBV5-1|TRBD1
CASSFGTGAQETQYF
TGCGCCAGCAGCTTCGGTACAGGGGCACAAGAGACCCAGTACTTC